The present T cell receptor (beta chain) was sequenced within a study of T cell clonality in common variable immunodeficiency. Assay: immunoSEQ multiplex PCR; the TCRdb copy retains only in-frame clones and omits some. The data show tens of thousands of clones, none appearing only once, with roughly 2% held by the ten largest. Trimming removed 1 base from V and 3 bases from J; junction bases left unmatched: 9. Germline V gene lookup returns CDR1 SQVTM and CDR2 ANQGSEA. CDR3 size: 17 residues. This clone was found many times. The read terminates 3 residues before the CDR3 end, so the remaining end is supplied by the germline J gene.

Sequenced input: peripheral blood mononuclear cells. The receptor was isolated from a person between 18 and 75 years old in good health. The chain couples TRBV29-1 to TRBJ2-3, with 11 bases matching TRBD2. Partial CDR3 DNA: TGCAGCGTTGAAGGGGGAATAGCGGGGGGGCCGACAGATACG. Amino acids: CSVEGGIAGGPTDT. The entire CDR3 protein is CSVEGGIAGGPTDTQYF.